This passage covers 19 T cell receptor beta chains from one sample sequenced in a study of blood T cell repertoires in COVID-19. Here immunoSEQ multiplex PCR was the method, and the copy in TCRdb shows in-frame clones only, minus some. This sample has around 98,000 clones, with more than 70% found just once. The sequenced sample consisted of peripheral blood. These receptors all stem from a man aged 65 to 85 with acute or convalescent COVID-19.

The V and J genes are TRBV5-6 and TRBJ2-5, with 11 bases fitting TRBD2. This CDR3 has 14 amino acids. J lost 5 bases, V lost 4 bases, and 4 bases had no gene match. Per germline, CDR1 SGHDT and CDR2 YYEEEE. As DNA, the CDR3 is TGTGCCAGCAGCGTAGCGGGAGGGCCGGAGACCCAGTACTTC. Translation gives CASSVAGGPETQYF. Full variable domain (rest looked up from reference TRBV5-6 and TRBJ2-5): DAGVTQSPTHLIKTRGQQVTLRCSPKSGHDTVSWYQQALGQGPQFIFQYYEEEERQRGNFPDRFSGHQFPNYSSELNVNALLLGDSALYLCASSVAGGPETQYFGPGTRLLVL.

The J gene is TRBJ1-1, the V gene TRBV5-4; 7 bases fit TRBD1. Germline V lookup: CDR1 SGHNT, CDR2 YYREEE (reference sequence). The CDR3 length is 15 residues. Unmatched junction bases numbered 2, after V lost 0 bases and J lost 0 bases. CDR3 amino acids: CASSLGQGLNTEAFF. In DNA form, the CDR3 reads TGTGCCAGCAGCTTGGGACAGGGATTGAACACTGAAGCTTTCTTT.

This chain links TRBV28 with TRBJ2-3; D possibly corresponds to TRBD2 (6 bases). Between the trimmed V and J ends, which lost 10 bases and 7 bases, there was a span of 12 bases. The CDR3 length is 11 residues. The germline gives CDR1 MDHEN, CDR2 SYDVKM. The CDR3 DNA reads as TGTGCCACTACGGGGGTTTATACGCAGTATTTT. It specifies CATTGVYTQYF.

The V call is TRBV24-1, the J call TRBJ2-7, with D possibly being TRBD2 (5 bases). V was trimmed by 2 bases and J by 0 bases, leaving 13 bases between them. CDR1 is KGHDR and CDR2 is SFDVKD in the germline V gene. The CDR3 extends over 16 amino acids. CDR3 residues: CATSDYGRGNSYEQYF. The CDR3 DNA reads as TGTGCCACCAGTGATTACGGTCGGGGAAACTCCTACGAGCAGTACTTC.

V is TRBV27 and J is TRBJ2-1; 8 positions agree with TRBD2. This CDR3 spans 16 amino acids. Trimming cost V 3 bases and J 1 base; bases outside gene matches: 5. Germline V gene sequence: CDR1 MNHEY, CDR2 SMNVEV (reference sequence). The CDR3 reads CASSLVSGGSYNEQFF. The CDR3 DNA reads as TGTGCCAGCAGTTTGGTGAGCGGGGGATCCTACAATGAGCAGTTCTTC.

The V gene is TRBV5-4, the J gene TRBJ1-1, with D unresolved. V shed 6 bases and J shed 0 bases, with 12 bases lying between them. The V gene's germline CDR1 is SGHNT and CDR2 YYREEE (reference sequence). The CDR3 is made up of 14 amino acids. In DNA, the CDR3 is TGTGCCAGCAAGTTGAGGAACATGAACACTGAAGCTTTCTTT. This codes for CASKLRNMNTEAFF.

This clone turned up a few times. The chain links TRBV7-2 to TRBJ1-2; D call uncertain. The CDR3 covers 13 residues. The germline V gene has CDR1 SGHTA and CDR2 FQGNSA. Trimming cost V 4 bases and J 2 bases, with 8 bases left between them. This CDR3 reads CASSSFRNYGYTF. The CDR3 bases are TGTGCCAGCAGCTCTTTCCGGAACTATGGCTACACCTTC.

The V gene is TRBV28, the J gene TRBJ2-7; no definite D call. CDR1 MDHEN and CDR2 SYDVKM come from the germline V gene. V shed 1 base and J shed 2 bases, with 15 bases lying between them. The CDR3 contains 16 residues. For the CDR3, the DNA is TGTGCCAGCAGTTTATACGGCTACGACTTGACCTACGAGCAGTACTTC. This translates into CASSLYGYDLTYEQYF.

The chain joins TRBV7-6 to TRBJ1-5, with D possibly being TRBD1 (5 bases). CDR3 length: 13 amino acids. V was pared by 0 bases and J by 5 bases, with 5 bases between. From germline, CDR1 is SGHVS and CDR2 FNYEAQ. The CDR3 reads CASSLAGDQPQHF. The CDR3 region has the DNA TGTGCCAGCAGCTTAGCAGGGGATCAGCCCCAGCATTTT.

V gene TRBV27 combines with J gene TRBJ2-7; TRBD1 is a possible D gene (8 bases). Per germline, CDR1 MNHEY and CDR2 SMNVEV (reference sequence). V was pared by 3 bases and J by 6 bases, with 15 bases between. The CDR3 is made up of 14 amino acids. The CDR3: CASSLATGEGEQYF. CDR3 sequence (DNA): TGTGCCAGCAGTTTGGCGACAGGGGAGGGCGAGCAGTACTTC.

Here the CDR3 reads CASSPKGFALNEQFF. Here the CDR3 DNA reads TGTGCCAGCTCACCAAAGGGGTTTGCATTGAATGAGCAGTTCTTC. V gene TRBV18 combines with J gene TRBJ2-1; D possibly corresponds to TRBD1 (5 bases). This CDR3 is 15 amino acids long. Trimming left V 2 bases short and J 7 bases short, with 15 bases between. Germline assignment: CDR1 KGHSH and CDR2 LQKENI.

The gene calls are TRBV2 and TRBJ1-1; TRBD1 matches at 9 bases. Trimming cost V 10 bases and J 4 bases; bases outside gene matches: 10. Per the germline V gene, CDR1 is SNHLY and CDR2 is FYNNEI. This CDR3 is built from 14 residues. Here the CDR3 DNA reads TGTGCCAACCGGGACAGGGTATCTGGCACTGAAGCTTTCTTT. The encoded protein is CANRDRVSGTEAFF.

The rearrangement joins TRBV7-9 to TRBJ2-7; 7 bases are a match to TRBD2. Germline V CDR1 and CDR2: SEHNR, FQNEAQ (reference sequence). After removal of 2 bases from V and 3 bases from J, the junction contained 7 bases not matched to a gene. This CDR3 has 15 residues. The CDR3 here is CASSLHGGSNYEQYF. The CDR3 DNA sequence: TGTGCCAGCAGCTTACACGGCGGGAGTAACTACGAGCAGTACTTC.

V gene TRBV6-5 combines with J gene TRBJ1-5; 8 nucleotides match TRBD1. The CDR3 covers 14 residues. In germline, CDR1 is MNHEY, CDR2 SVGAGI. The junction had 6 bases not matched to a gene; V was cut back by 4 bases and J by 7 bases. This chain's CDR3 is CASSLTGVDQPQHF. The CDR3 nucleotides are TGTGCCAGCAGTTTGACAGGGGTCGACCAGCCCCAGCATTTT.

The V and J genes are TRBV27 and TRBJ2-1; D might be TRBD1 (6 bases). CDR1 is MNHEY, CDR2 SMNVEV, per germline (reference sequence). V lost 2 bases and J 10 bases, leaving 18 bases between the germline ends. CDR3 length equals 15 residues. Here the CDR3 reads CASSLSRGILSEQFF. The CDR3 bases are TGTGCCAGCAGTTTAAGCAGGGGTATTCTATCGGAGCAGTTCTTC.

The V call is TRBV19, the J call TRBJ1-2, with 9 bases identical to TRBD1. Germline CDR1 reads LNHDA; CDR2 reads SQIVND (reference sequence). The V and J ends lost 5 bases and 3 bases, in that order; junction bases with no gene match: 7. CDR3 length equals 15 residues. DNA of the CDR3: TGTGCCAGTAGTCAACAGGGGGCGCGCCACTATGGCTACACCTTC. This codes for CASSQQGARHYGYTF.

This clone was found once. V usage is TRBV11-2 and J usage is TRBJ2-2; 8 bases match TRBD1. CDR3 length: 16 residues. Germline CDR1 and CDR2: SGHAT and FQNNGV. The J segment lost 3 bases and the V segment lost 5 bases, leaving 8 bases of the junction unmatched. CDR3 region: CASSGWTGKDTGELFF. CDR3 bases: TGTGCCAGCAGCGGGTGGACAGGGAAGGACACCGGGGAGCTGTTTTTT.

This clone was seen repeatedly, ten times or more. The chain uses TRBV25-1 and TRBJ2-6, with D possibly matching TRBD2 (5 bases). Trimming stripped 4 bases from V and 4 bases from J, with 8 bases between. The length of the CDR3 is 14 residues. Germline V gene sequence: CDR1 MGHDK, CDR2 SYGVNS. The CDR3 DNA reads TGTGCCAGCAGTGGAGGGCCCGGGGCCAACGTCCTGACTTTC. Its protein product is CASSGGPGANVLTF.

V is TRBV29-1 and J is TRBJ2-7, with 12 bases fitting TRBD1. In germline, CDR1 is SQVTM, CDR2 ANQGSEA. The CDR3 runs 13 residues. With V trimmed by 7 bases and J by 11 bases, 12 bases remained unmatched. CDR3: CSAGVLGQGAEYF. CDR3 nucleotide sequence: TGCAGCGCGGGTGTGCTGGGACAGGGGGCTGAGTACTTC.